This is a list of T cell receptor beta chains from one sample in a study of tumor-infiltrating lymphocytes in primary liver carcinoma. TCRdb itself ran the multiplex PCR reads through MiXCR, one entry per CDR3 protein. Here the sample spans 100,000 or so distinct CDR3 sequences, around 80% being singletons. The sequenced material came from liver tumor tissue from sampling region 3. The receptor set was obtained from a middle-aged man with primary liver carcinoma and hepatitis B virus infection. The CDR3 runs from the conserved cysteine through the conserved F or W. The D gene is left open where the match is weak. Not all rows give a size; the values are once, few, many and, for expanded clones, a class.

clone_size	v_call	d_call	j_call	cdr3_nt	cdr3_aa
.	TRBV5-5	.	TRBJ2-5	TGTGCCAGCTGCTTGGGTATGGAGACCCAGTACTTC	CASCLGMETQYF
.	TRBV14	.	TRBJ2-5	TGTGACAGCAGCCAAGATCAGGAACGGGAGCAATACTTC	CDSSQDQEREQYF
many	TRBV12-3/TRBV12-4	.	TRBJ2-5	TGTGCCAGCAGTTTATTTACTCTAGCTGGGGAGACCCAGTACTTC	CASSLFTLAGETQYF
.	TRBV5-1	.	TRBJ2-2	TGCGCCAACAGCCTACATCATAGGACGAACACCGGGGAGCTGTTTTTT	CANSLHHRTNTGELFF
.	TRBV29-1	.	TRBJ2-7	TGCAGCGTTGAATCAACGCCCTACGAGCAGTACTTC	CSVESTPYEQYF
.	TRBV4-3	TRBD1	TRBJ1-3	TGCGCCAGTAGCCAAGCACCGGGACAGGGGGCTGGAAGCACCATATATTTT	CASSQAPGQGAGSTIYF
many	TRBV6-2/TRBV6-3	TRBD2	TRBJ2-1	TGTGCCAGCAGTTTCTATATAGCGGGAGTCGAGGATGAGCAGTTCTTC	CASSFYIAGVEDEQFF
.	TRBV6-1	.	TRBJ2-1	TGTGCCAGCACCCGTAGGCCCAGGCTTACCTACAATGGGCAGTTCTTC	CASTRRPRLTYNGQFF
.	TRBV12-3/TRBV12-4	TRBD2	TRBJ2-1	TGTACCAGCAGTCACTGGACTAGTAATCTCTTC	CTSSHWTSNLF
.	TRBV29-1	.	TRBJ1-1	TGCAGCGTTGAGGGCGGGGCTGAAGCTTTCTTT	CSVEGGAEAFF
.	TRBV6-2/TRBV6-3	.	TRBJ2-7	TGTGCCAGCAGTCCAATACAGGGAGGCCAGCAGTACTTC	CASSPIQGGQQYF
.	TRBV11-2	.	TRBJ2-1	TGTGTCAGCAGCTTGTCTAACTTGGGGTATAAGCAGTCCTTC	CVSSLSNLGYKQSF
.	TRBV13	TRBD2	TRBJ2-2	TGTGCCAGCAGCTTGACTATCGGGAGGACCGGGGAGCTGTTTTTT	CASSLTIGRTGELFF
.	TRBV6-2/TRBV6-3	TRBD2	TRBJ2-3	TGTGCCAGTATTGGGACTAGCGGGAGGTATATCACAGATACGCAGTATTTT	CASIGTSGRYITDTQYF
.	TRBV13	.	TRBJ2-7	TGTGCCAGCATCCGCTCCTACGAGCAGTACTTC	CASIRSYEQYF
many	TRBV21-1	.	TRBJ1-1	TGTGCCAGCTGGGACAGGGAGAGGGACACTGAAGCTTTCTTT	CASWDRERDTEAFF
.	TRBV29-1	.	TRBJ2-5	TGCAGCGTAGAAACCTCGGTACAAGAGACCCAATACTTC	CSVETSVQETQYF
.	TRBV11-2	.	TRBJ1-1	TGTGCCAGCCTAGGCCTGAACACTGAAGCTTTGTTT	CASLGLNTEALF
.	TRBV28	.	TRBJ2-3	TGTACCAGCAGTTTCGAGGGAGGCATAGATACGCAGTATTTT	CTSSFEGGIDTQYF
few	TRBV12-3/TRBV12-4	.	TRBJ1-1	TGTGCCGGTAGTTTAACCACTGAAGCTTTCTTT	CAGSLTTEAFF
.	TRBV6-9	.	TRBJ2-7	TGCGCCCCTAGAGATAGGGCGGCTGAGGAGGACGAGCAGTACTTC	CAPRDRAAEEDEQYF
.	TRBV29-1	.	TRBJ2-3	TGCAGCATTGGCCCTACCACAGATACGCAGTATTTT	CSIGPTTDTQYF
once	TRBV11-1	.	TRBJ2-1	TGTGCCAGTAGCACGAGACTAGTGGGAGCGCTGCAGTTCTTC	CASSTRLVGALQFF
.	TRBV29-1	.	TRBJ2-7	TGCAGCGGTATGACATCTGGGACCGGCACTCCCTGCGAGCAGTACTTC	CSGMTSGTGTPCEQYF
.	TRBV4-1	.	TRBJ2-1	TGCACCAACAGCGCGGGACAGCAGTTCTTC	CTNSAGQQFF
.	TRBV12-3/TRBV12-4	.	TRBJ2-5	TGTGCCGGCAGTTTAAGAACCACCTATCGGACCCAGTACTTC	CAGSLRTTYRTQYF
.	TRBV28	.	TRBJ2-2	TGTGTCAGCAGTTTGAGGATCGGGGAGCTATTTTTT	CVSSLRIGELFF
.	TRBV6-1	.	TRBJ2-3	TGTGGCAGCAGTGAATCGTCTAGCTGGGCAGATACGCAGTATTTT	CGSSESSSWADTQYF
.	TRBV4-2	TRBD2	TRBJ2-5	TGTGCCAGCAGCCAAGATCGGTCGGTAGCGGGAGGGCCTGGGGAGACCCAGTACTTC	CASSQDRSVAGGPGETQYF
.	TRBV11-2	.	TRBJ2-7	TGTGCCAGCAGCTGGACGCTTTACGCGCGCGAGCAGTACTTC	CASSWTLYAREQYF
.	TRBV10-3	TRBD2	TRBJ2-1	TGTGCCATCAACCAGGGACTAGAATCCTACTATGAGCGGTTCTTC	CAINQGLESYYERFF
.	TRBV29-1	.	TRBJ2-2	TGCAGTGTCCTTGGTCCGGGACCCACCGGGGGGCTGTTTTTT	CSVLGPGPTGGLFF
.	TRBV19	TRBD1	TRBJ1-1	TGTGCCAGTAGCCCGGGACAGCTTGGGGGAACATTGGCTTTCTTT	CASSPGQLGGTLAFF
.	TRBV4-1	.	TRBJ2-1	TGCGACAGCAGCCAAAGTAGGGAGCAGTTCTTC	CDSSQSREQFF
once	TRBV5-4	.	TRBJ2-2	TGTGCCAGCAGCTTGGGGGGTAGCGGAAGGACCGGGAAGCTGTTTTTT	CASSLGGSGRTGKLFF
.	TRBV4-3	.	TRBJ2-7	TGCGCCAGCAACCAAGATCTGCCTTACGAGCTGTACTTC	CASNQDLPYELYF
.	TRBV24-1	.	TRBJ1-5	TGTGTCACCCGGGAGAGGGTCACATATAGCAATCAGCCCCAGCATTTT	CVTRERVTYSNQPQHF
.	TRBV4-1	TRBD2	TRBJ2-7	TGCGCCAACAGCCAAGCTAGCGGTAGCTCCTACGAGCAGTACTTC	CANSQASGSSYEQYF
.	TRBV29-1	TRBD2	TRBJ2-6	TGCAACGTTGGAGGGACTAGCGAGAGTCTCTCTGGGGCCAACGTCCTGACTTTC	CNVGGTSESLSGANVLTF
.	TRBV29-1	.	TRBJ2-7	TGCAGCGTTGCCCCGACGGGACTCCACGGGCAGTACTTC	CSVAPTGLHGQYF
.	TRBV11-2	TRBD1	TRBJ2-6	TGTGCCAGCACCATTGACAGGGCTGGGATCAACGTCCTGACTTTC	CASTIDRAGINVLTF
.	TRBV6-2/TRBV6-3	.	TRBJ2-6	TGTGCCAGCAAGGGCACGTTTCCTTCAGGGACCAACGTCCTGACTTTC	CASKGTFPSGTNVLTF
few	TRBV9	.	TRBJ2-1	TGTGCCAGCAGCGCCGGGACCCTAGGGCACAATGAGCAGTTCTTC	CASSAGTLGHNEQFF
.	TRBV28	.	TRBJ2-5	TGTGCCAGTAGTTCGAGCACAAAAGTAGGAGAGACCAAGTACTTC	CASSSSTKVGETKYF
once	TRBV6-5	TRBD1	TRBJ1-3	TGTGCCAGCAATAGACAGGGCTCCTCTGGAAACACTATATATTTT	CASNRQGSSGNTIYF